The rows below give T cell receptor beta chains drawn from one sample of a study of shared clonotypes between healthy human individuals. Clones were sequenced by immunoSEQ multiplex PCR, and TCRdb holds only the in-frame ones, with some missing. The sample includes 600,000 or so clones, 98% of them seen just once. The sample was naive CD8+ T cells sorted from blood. The origin of the receptors is a man aged 30 to 39 in good health. Both conserved end residues are part of each CDR3. Each record gives: J gene, V gene, clone size, D gene, CDR3 protein, CDR3 DNA. D genes are given only for firm matches. Expanded clones get a size class; other rows say once, few or many, or leave the size out.

J gene: TRBJ2-7; V gene: TRBV5-5; clone size: -; D gene: -; CDR3 protein: CASSFGSAYEQYF; CDR3 DNA: TGTGCCAGCAGCTTCGGTAGTGCCTACGAGCAGTACTTC
J gene: TRBJ2-7; V gene: TRBV7-9; clone size: -; D gene: -; CDR3 protein: CASSSGRRPYEQYF; CDR3 DNA: TGTGCCAGCAGCTCGGGACGCAGGCCGTACGAGCAGTACTTC
J gene: TRBJ1-2; V gene: TRBV15; clone size: -; D gene: TRBD1; CDR3 protein: CATRQGGDYGYTF; CDR3 DNA: TGTGCCACCCGACAGGGCGGGGACTATGGCTACACCTTC
J gene: TRBJ2-2; V gene: TRBV28; clone size: -; D gene: -; CDR3 protein: CASLRQSTGELFF; CDR3 DNA: TGTGCCAGCCTTCGACAGTCCACCGGGGAGCTGTTTTTT
J gene: TRBJ2-4; V gene: TRBV19; clone size: once; D gene: TRBD1; CDR3 protein: CASSMGQGWFIQYF; CDR3 DNA: TGTGCCAGTAGTATGGGACAGGGGTGGTTCATTCAGTACTTC
J gene: TRBJ1-3; V gene: TRBV29-1; clone size: -; D gene: -; CDR3 protein: CSAAPGGNTIYF; CDR3 DNA: TGCAGCGCAGCTCCGGGAGGGAACACCATATATTTT
J gene: TRBJ2-7; V gene: TRBV2; clone size: once; D gene: -; CDR3 protein: CATKGAVYEQYF; CDR3 DNA: TGTGCCACCAAAGGGGCGGTTTACGAGCAGTACTTC
J gene: TRBJ1-1; V gene: TRBV6-5; clone size: -; D gene: -; CDR3 protein: CASSYFYRANTEAFF; CDR3 DNA: TGTGCCAGCAGCTACTTTTATAGGGCCAACACTGAAGCTTTCTTT
J gene: TRBJ2-3; V gene: TRBV7-9; clone size: -; D gene: -; CDR3 protein: CASSLGTDTQYF; CDR3 DNA: TGTGCCAGCAGTTTGGGCACAGATACGCAGTATTTT
J gene: TRBJ2-1; V gene: TRBV5-4; clone size: -; D gene: TRBD2; CDR3 protein: CASSRSAAGGSSYNEQFF; CDR3 DNA: TGTGCCAGCAGCCGTTCGGCAGCTGGCGGGAGTTCCTACAATGAGCAGTTCTTC
J gene: TRBJ2-3; V gene: TRBV7-9; clone size: -; D gene: TRBD2; CDR3 protein: CASSVPSSGSGRDTQYF; CDR3 DNA: TGTGCCAGCAGCGTACCTTCTAGCGGGAGCGGGAGGGATACGCAGTATTTT
J gene: TRBJ2-3; V gene: TRBV4-3; clone size: -; D gene: TRBD2; CDR3 protein: CASSQEAGVSTDTQYF; CDR3 DNA: TGCGCCAGCAGCCAAGAGGCGGGAGTTAGCACAGATACGCAGTATTTT
J gene: TRBJ2-5; V gene: TRBV9; clone size: -; D gene: -; CDR3 protein: CASSPWNREETQYF; CDR3 DNA: TGTGCCAGCAGCCCTTGGAACAGAGAAGAGACCCAGTACTTC
J gene: TRBJ2-7; V gene: TRBV27; clone size: -; D gene: -; CDR3 protein: CASAFKTRGYEQYF; CDR3 DNA: TGTGCCAGCGCCTTTAAAACGAGGGGATACGAGCAGTACTTC
J gene: TRBJ2-2; V gene: TRBV9; clone size: -; D gene: TRBD2; CDR3 protein: CASSAPRGRDKNTGELFF; CDR3 DNA: TGTGCCAGCAGCGCACCCAGAGGGAGGGATAAGAACACCGGGGAGCTGTTTTTT
J gene: TRBJ2-7; V gene: TRBV4-1; clone size: once; D gene: TRBD2; CDR3 protein: CASSQEAGGTYEQYF; CDR3 DNA: TGCGCCAGCAGCCAAGAGGCGGGAGGTACGTACGAGCAGTACTTC
J gene: TRBJ2-5; V gene: TRBV7-9; clone size: -; D gene: TRBD2; CDR3 protein: CASSPVAGEGETQYF; CDR3 DNA: TGTGCCAGCAGTCCGGTTGCGGGAGAGGGAGAGACCCAGTACTTC
J gene: TRBJ2-7; V gene: TRBV19; clone size: -; D gene: -; CDR3 protein: CASTPSSPSGEQYF; CDR3 DNA: TGTGCCAGTACCCCTAGCTCTCCGTCGGGGGAGCAGTACTTC
J gene: TRBJ1-1; V gene: TRBV27; clone size: once; D gene: -; CDR3 protein: CASSFLANTEAFF; CDR3 DNA: TGTGCCAGCAGTTTCCTAGCGAACACTGAAGCTTTCTTT
J gene: TRBJ1-4; V gene: TRBV2; clone size: once; D gene: -; CDR3 protein: CASSERKGRDNNEKLFF; CDR3 DNA: TGTGCCAGCAGTGAAAGAAAGGGGCGGGACAACAATGAAAAACTGTTTTTT
J gene: TRBJ1-2; V gene: TRBV5-4; clone size: once; D gene: -; CDR3 protein: CASSLDPNYGYTF; CDR3 DNA: TGTGCCAGCAGCTTGGACCCCAACTATGGCTACACCTTC
J gene: TRBJ2-1; V gene: TRBV7-9; clone size: -; D gene: -; CDR3 protein: CASSPRGRSTYNEQFF; CDR3 DNA: TGTGCCAGCAGCCCGCGGGGCAGGTCAACCTACAATGAGCAGTTCTTC
J gene: TRBJ2-5; V gene: TRBV11-3; clone size: -; D gene: -; CDR3 protein: CASSTNSGEVEETQYF; CDR3 DNA: TGTGCCAGCAGCACCAACTCGGGGGAGGTTGAAGAGACCCAGTACTTC
J gene: TRBJ2-1; V gene: TRBV6-5; clone size: -; D gene: TRBD1; CDR3 protein: CASTGQGAYNEQFF; CDR3 DNA: TGTGCCAGCACGGGACAGGGGGCCTACAATGAGCAGTTCTTC
J gene: TRBJ2-3; V gene: TRBV4-1; clone size: -; D gene: TRBD2; CDR3 protein: CASTSVLAGAADTQYF; CDR3 DNA: TGCGCCAGCACCTCCGTACTAGCGGGAGCAGCAGATACGCAGTATTTT
J gene: TRBJ1-2; V gene: TRBV27; clone size: -; D gene: -; CDR3 protein: CASSPEGQYGYGYTF; CDR3 DNA: TGTGCCAGCAGTCCCGAGGGGCAGTATGGCTATGGCTACACCTTC
J gene: TRBJ1-2; V gene: TRBV4-1; clone size: -; D gene: -; CDR3 protein: CASSQRFAESSGYGYTF; CDR3 DNA: TGCGCCAGCAGCCAAAGGTTTGCCGAGAGTTCAGGCTATGGCTACACCTTC
J gene: TRBJ2-7; V gene: TRBV7-9; clone size: -; D gene: -; CDR3 protein: CASSLESYEQYF; CDR3 DNA: TGTGCCAGCAGCTTAGAATCCTACGAGCAGTACTTC
J gene: TRBJ2-7; V gene: TRBV4-1; clone size: -; D gene: -; CDR3 protein: CASSFVLSPGEQYF; CDR3 DNA: TGCGCCAGCAGCTTCGTACTTTCTCCTGGCGAGCAGTACTTC
J gene: TRBJ2-7; V gene: TRBV6-6; clone size: -; D gene: -; CDR3 protein: CASSYMSEQYF; CDR3 DNA: TGTGCCAGCAGTTACATGAGCGAGCAGTACTTC
J gene: TRBJ2-7; V gene: TRBV7-8; clone size: -; D gene: -; CDR3 protein: CASSLMSGSLYEQYF; CDR3 DNA: TGTGCCAGCAGCTTGATGTCCGGGAGCCTCTACGAGCAGTACTTC
J gene: TRBJ2-7; V gene: TRBV28; clone size: -; D gene: TRBD1; CDR3 protein: CASSQTGDSTYEQYF; CDR3 DNA: TGTGCCAGCAGCCAAACCGGGGACAGCACCTACGAGCAGTACTTC
J gene: TRBJ2-4; V gene: TRBV21-1; clone size: -; D gene: -; CDR3 protein: CASSKHVVGDRKTGIQYF; CDR3 DNA: TGTGCCAGCAGCAAACACGTAGTTGGGGACCGCAAAACAGGCATTCAGTACTTC
J gene: TRBJ2-7; V gene: TRBV4-2; clone size: -; D gene: -; CDR3 protein: CASSHSGILAEQYF; CDR3 DNA: TGTGCCAGCAGCCATTCGGGGATTCTCGCCGAGCAGTACTTC
J gene: TRBJ2-7; V gene: TRBV18; clone size: -; D gene: -; CDR3 protein: CASSPSRMLEKADLYEQYF; CDR3 DNA: TGTGCCAGCTCACCAAGTAGAATGTTAGAGAAGGCTGATCTCTACGAGCAGTACTTC
J gene: TRBJ1-2; V gene: TRBV27; clone size: -; D gene: TRBD1; CDR3 protein: CASSLGGQGVDGYTF; CDR3 DNA: TGTGCCAGCAGTTTGGGTGGACAGGGCGTTGATGGCTACACCTTC
J gene: TRBJ1-5; V gene: TRBV6-5; clone size: -; D gene: -; CDR3 protein: CASKGWNSNQPQHF; CDR3 DNA: TGTGCCAGCAAGGGCTGGAATAGCAATCAGCCCCAGCATTTT
J gene: TRBJ1-5; V gene: TRBV4-1; clone size: -; D gene: -; CDR3 protein: CASRATGVGDQPQHF; CDR3 DNA: TGCGCCAGCAGGGCCACGGGTGTTGGAGATCAGCCCCAGCATTTT
J gene: TRBJ2-7; V gene: TRBV10-2; clone size: -; D gene: -; CDR3 protein: CATSSSYEQYF; CDR3 DNA: TGCGCCACCTCTAGTTCCTACGAGCAGTACTTC
J gene: TRBJ2-3; V gene: TRBV6-5; clone size: once; D gene: -; CDR3 protein: CASSYSRQESTDTQYF; CDR3 DNA: TGTGCCAGCAGTTACTCGCGGCAGGAGAGCACAGATACGCAGTATTTT
J gene: TRBJ2-1; V gene: TRBV21-1; clone size: once; D gene: -; CDR3 protein: CASSTGLALNEQFF; CDR3 DNA: TGTGCCAGCAGCACCGGACTAGCTCTCAATGAGCAGTTCTTC
J gene: TRBJ2-7; V gene: TRBV27; clone size: -; D gene: -; CDR3 protein: CASSFGRADSYEQYF; CDR3 DNA: TGTGCCAGCAGTTTCGGCAGGGCTGACTCCTACGAGCAGTACTTC
J gene: TRBJ1-2; V gene: TRBV7-9; clone size: -; D gene: -; CDR3 protein: CASSLVADAYGYTF; CDR3 DNA: TGTGCCAGCAGCTTAGTTGCGGACGCCTATGGCTACACCTTC
J gene: TRBJ2-1; V gene: TRBV7-8; clone size: -; D gene: -; CDR3 protein: CASSPNRGLAYNEQFF; CDR3 DNA: TGTGCCAGCAGCCCCAATAGAGGGTTGGCCTACAATGAGCAGTTCTTC
J gene: TRBJ2-7; V gene: TRBV5-6; clone size: -; D gene: -; CDR3 protein: CASSLDRQGRVLYF; CDR3 DNA: TGTGCCAGCAGCTTAGATCGGCAGGGTCGGGTTCTGTACTTC
J gene: TRBJ2-1; V gene: TRBV7-9; clone size: -; D gene: -; CDR3 protein: CASSLTASVYNEQFF; CDR3 DNA: TGTGCCAGCAGCTTAACGGCTAGCGTATACAATGAGCAGTTCTTC
J gene: TRBJ1-5; V gene: TRBV19; clone size: -; D gene: TRBD1; CDR3 protein: CASSITGTAVQHF; CDR3 DNA: TGTGCCAGTAGTATTACCGGGACAGCTGTGCAGCATTTT
J gene: TRBJ1-1; V gene: TRBV7-9; clone size: -; D gene: TRBD1; CDR3 protein: CASSWGTAEAFF; CDR3 DNA: TGTGCCAGCAGCTGGGGGACAGCTGAAGCTTTCTTT
J gene: TRBJ2-7; V gene: TRBV4-1; clone size: -; D gene: TRBD2; CDR3 protein: CASDPGGSGYEQYF; CDR3 DNA: TGCGCCAGCGATCCAGGCGGGAGTGGCTACGAGCAGTACTTC
J gene: TRBJ2-1; V gene: TRBV28; clone size: once; D gene: TRBD2; CDR3 protein: CASSPGLAGGEQFF; CDR3 DNA: TGTGCCAGCAGCCCGGGACTAGCGGGAGGGGAGCAGTTCTTC
J gene: TRBJ2-1; V gene: TRBV7-9; clone size: -; D gene: TRBD2; CDR3 protein: CASSPPSGSSYNEQFF; CDR3 DNA: TGTGCCAGCAGCCCCCCTAGCGGGAGCTCCTACAATGAGCAGTTCTTC
J gene: TRBJ1-4; V gene: TRBV6-1; clone size: -; D gene: TRBD1; CDR3 protein: CASSKPQGDNEKLFF; CDR3 DNA: TGTGCCAGCAGTAAACCCCAGGGGGATAATGAAAAACTGTTTTTT
J gene: TRBJ2-3; V gene: TRBV28; clone size: -; D gene: TRBD2; CDR3 protein: CASSLWASGRTDTQYF; CDR3 DNA: TGTGCCAGCAGTTTGTGGGCTAGCGGGAGGACAGATACGCAGTATTTT
J gene: TRBJ1-3; V gene: TRBV29-1; clone size: -; D gene: -; CDR3 protein: CSVEGGISSGNTIYF; CDR3 DNA: TGCAGCGTTGAAGGAGGGATTAGCTCTGGAAACACCATATATTTT
J gene: TRBJ2-3; V gene: TRBV19; clone size: -; D gene: TRBD1; CDR3 protein: CASRTGPSTDTQYF; CDR3 DNA: TGTGCCAGTAGGACAGGGCCTAGCACAGATACGCAGTATTTT